The following is a TCR beta chain sequence with its context. The sample comes from a study of blood T cell repertoires in COVID-19. Germline V CDR1 and CDR2: LGHNT, FRNRAP. J lost 6 bases, V lost 6 bases, and 6 bases had no gene match. The CDR3 runs 15 residues. Repertoires were generated with immunoSEQ multiplex PCR, while TCRdb's copy carries only in-frame clones and drops some. Here the sample spans 99,000 or so clones, about four fifths being singletons. The origin of this receptor is a woman in her 70s with acute or convalescent COVID-19. V and J are TRBV12-5 and TRBJ1-6; 9 positions agree with TRBD1. The material sequenced was peripheral blood. The CDR3 DNA follows: TGTGCTAGTGGCCTTGGACAGGGGCCTAATTCACCCCTCCACTTT. It encodes CASGLGQGPNSPLHF.